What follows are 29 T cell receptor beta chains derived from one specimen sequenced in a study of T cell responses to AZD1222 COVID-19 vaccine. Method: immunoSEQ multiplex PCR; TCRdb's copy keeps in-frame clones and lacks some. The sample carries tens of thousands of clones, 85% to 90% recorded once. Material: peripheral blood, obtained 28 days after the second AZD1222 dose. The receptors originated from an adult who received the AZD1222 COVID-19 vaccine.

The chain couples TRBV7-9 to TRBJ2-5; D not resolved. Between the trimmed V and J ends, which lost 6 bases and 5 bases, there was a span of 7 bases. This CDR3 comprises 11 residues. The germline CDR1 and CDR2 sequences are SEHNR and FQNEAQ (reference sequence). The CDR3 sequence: CASRRTETQYF. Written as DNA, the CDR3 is TGTGCCAGCAGACGGACGGAGACCCAGTACTTC.

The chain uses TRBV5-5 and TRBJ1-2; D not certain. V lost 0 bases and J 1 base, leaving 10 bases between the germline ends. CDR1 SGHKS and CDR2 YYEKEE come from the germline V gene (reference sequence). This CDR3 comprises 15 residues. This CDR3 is CASSLAGFGNYGYTF. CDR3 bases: TGTGCCAGCAGCTTGGCGGGATTCGGTAACTATGGCTACACCTTC.

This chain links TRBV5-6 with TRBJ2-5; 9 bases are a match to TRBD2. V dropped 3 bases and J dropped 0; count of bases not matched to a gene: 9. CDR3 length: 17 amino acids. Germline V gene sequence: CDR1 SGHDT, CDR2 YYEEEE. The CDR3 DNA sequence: TGTGCCAGCAGCTGGCCGAAGCGGGGGGACCACCAAGAGACCCAGTACTTC. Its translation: CASSWPKRGDHQETQYF.

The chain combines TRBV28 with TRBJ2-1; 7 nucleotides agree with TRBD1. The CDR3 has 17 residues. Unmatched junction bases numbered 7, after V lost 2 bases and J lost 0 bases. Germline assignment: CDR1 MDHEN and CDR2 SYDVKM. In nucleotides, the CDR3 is TGTGCCAGCAGTTTAGCCAAACAGGGGCACTCCTACAATGAGCAGTTCTTC. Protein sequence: CASSLAKQGHSYNEQFF.

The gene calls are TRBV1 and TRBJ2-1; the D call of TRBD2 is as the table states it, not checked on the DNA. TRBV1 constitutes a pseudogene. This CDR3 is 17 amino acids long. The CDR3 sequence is CTSSRGISGSSYNEQFF. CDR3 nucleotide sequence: TGCACCAGCAGCCGCGGAATAAGCGGGAGTTCCTACAATGAGCAGTTCTTC.

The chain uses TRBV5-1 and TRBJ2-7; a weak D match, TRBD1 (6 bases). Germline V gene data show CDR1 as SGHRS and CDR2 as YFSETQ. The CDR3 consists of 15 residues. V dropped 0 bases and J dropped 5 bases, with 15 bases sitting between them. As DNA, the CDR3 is TGCGCCAGCAGCTTGGGGACAGTTAACCTAAACGAGCAGTACTTC. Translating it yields CASSLGTVNLNEQYF.

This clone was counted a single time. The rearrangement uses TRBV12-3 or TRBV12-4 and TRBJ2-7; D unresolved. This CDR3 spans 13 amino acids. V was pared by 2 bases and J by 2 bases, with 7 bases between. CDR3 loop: CASSLNPAYEQYF. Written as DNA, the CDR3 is TGTGCCAGCAGTTTAAACCCTGCCTACGAGCAGTACTTC.

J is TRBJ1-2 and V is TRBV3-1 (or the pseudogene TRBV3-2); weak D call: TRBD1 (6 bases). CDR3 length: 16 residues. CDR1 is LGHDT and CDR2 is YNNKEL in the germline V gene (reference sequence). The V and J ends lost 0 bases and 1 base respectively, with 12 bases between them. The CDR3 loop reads CASSQERGVNNYGYTF. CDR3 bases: TGTGCCAGCAGCCAAGAGAGGGGGGTGAATAACTATGGCTACACCTTC.

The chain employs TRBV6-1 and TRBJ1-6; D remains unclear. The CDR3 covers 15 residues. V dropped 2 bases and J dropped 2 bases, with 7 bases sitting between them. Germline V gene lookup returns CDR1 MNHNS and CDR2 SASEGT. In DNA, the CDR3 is TGTGCCAGCAGTGAATACCTAGCCTATAATTCACCCCTCCACTTT. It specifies CASSEYLAYNSPLHF.

The DNA of the CDR3 is TGTGCCAGCAGCAACGAGGGGGCCGGTGGAAACACCATATATTTT. It yields the protein CASSNEGAGGNTIYF. The chain couples TRBV9 to TRBJ1-3, with 7 bases fitting TRBD1. Germline V CDR1 and CDR2: SGDLS, YYNGEE. With 4 bases clipped from V and 3 bases from J, the junction kept 7 bases outside the gene matches. The length of the CDR3 is 15 residues.

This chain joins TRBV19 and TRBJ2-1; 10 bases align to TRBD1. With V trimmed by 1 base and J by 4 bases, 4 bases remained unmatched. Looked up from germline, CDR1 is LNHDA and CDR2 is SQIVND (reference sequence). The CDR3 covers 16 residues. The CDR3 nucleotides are TGTGCCAGTAGTATAGTCGACAGGGGGCGGTACAATGAGCAGTTCTTC. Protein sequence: CASSIVDRGRYNEQFF. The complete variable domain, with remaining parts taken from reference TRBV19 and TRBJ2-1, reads DGGITQSPKYLFRKEGQNVTLSCEQNLNHDAMYWYRQDPGQGLRLIYYSQIVNDFQKGDIAEGYSVSREKKESFPLTVTSAQKNPTAFYLCASSIVDRGRYNEQFFGPGTRLTVL.

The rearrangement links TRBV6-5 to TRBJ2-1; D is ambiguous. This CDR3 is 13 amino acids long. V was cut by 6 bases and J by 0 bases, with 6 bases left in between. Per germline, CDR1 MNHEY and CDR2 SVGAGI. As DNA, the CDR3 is TGTGCCAGCAGGGGTAGCTCCTACAATGAGCAGTTCTTC. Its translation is CASRGSSYNEQFF.

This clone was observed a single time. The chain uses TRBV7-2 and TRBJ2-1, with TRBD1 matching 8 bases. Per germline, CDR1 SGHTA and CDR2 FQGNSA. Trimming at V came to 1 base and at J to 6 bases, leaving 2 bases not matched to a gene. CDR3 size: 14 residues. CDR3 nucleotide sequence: TGTGCCAGCAGCTTAGGGACAGGGTTCAATGAGCAGTTCTTC. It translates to CASSLGTGFNEQFF.

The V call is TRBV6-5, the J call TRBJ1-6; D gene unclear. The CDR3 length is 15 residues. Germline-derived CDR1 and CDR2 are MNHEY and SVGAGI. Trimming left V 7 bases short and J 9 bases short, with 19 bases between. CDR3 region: CASIATGMLGSPLHF. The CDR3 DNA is TGTGCCAGCATTGCCACCGGGATGTTGGGTTCACCCCTCCACTTT.

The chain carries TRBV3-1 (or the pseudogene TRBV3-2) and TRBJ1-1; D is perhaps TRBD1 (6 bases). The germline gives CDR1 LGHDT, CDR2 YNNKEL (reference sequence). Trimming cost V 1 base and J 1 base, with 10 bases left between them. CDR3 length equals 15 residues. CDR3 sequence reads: CASSQGRTANTEAFF. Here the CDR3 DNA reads TGTGCCAGCAGCCAAGGCAGGACAGCGAACACTGAAGCTTTCTTT.

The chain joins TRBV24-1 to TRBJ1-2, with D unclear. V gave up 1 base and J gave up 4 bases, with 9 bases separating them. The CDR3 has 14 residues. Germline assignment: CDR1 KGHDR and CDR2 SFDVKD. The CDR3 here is CATSDFRVSYGYTF. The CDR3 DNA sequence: TGTGCCACCAGTGATTTCCGGGTATCCTATGGCTACACCTTC.

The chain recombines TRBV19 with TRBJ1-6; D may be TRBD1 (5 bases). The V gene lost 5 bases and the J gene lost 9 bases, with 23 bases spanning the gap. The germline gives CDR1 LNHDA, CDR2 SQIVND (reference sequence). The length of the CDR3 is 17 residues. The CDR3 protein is CASSRRDWGAGFSPLHF. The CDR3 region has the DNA TGTGCCAGTAGTCGCCGGGATTGGGGCGCGGGATTTTCACCCCTCCACTTT.

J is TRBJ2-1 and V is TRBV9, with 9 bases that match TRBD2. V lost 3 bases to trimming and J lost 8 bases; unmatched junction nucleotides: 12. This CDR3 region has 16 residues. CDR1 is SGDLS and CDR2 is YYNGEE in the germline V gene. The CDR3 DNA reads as TGTGCCAGCAGCGCCCCGCTTGCGGGAGGGCCCGATGAGCAGTTCTTC. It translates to CASSAPLAGGPDEQFF.

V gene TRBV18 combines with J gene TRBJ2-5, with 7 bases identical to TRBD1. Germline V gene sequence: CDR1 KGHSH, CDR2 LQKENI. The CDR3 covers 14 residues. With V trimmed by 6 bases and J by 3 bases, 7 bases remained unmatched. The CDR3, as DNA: TGTGCCAGCTCCCTCCAGGGGGTCAAAGAGACCCAGTACTTC. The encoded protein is CASSLQGVKETQYF. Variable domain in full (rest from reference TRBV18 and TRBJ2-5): NAGVMQNPRHLVRRRGQEARLRCSPMKGHSHVYWYRQLPEEGLKFMVYLQKENIIDESGMPKERFSAEFPKEGPSILRIQQVVRGDSAAYFCASSLQGVKETQYFGPGTRLLVL.

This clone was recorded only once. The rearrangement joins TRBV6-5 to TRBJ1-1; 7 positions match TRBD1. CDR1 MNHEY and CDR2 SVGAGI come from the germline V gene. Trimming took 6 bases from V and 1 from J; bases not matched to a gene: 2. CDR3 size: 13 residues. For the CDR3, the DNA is TGTGCCAGCAGGGGGACAGCGAACACTGAAGCTTTCTTT. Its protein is CASRGTANTEAFF.

CDR3 sequence (DNA): TGCGCCAGCAGCCACCGGACAGGGGCTAACACCGGGGAGCTGTTTTTT. Translation gives CASSHRTGANTGELFF. The chain carries TRBV4-3 and TRBJ2-2; 9 bases match TRBD1. The germline gives CDR1 LGHNA, CDR2 YSLEER. This CDR3 region has 16 residues. Trimming took 3 bases from V and 2 from J; bases not matched to a gene: 4.

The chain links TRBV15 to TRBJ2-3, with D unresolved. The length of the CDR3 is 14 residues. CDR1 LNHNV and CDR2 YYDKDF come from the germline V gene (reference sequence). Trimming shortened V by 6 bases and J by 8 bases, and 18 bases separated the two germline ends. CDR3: CATSKEFKGGTQYF. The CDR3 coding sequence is TGTGCCACCAGTAAGGAGTTCAAGGGTGGTACGCAGTATTTT.

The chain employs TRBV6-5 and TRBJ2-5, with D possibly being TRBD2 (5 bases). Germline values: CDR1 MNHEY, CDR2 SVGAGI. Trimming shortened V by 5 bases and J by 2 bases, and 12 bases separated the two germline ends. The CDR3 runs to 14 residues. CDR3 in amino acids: CASSRPGNQETQYF. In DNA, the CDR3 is TGTGCCAGCAGTCGCCCCGGGAATCAAGAGACCCAGTACTTC.

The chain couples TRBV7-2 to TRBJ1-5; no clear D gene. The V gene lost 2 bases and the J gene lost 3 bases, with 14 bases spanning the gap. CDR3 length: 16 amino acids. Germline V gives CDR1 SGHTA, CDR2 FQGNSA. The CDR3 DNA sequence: TGTGCCAGCAGCTTATTTTTGTGGCAGGACAATCAGCCCCAGCATTTT. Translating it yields CASSLFLWQDNQPQHF. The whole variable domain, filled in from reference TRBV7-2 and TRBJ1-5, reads GAGVSQSPSNKVTEKGKDVELRCDPISGHTALYWYRQSLGQGLEFLIYFQGNSAPDKSGLPSDRFSAERTGGSVSTLTIQRTQQEDSAVYLCASSLFLWQDNQPQHFGDGTRLSIL.

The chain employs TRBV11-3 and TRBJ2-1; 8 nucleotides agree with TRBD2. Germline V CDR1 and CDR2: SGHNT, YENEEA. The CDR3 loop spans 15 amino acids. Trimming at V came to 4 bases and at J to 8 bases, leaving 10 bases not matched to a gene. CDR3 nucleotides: TGTGCCAGCAGCTCCCCGGGGGGGGAGGGGCATGAGCAGTTCTTC. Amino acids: CASSSPGGEGHEQFF.

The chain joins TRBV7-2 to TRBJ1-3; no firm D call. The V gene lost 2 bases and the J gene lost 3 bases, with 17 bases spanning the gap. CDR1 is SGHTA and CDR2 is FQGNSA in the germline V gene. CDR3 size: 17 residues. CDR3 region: CASSLYMGRAYGNTIYF. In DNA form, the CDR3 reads TGTGCCAGCAGCTTATACATGGGGAGGGCTTATGGAAACACCATATATTTT.

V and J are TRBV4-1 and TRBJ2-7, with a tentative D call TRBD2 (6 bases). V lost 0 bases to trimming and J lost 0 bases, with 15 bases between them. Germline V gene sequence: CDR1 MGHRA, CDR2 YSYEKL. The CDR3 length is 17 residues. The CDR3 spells CASSQEGATSNSYEQYF. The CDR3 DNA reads TGCGCCAGCAGCCAAGAAGGGGCCACTAGCAACTCCTACGAGCAGTACTTC.

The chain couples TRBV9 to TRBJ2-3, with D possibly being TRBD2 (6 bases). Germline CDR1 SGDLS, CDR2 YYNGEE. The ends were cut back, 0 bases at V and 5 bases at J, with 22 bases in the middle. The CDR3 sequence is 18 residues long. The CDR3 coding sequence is TGTGCCAGCAGCGTAGCCCTTGTGGCGGGGCATTACGTAGATACGCAGTATTTT. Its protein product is CASSVALVAGHYVDTQYF.

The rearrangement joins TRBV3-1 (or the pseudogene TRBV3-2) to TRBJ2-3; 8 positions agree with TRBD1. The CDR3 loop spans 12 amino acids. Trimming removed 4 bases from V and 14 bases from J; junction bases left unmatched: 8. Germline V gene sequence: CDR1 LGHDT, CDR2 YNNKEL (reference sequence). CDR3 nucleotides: TGTGCCAGCAGCCCCGACAGGGGAACATCGTATTTT. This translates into CASSPDRGTSYF.